The clone carrying this T cell receptor (beta chain) was seen repeatedly, ten times or more. CDR3 length: 14 residues. V was pared by 1 base and J by 6 bases, with 10 bases between. Germline V CDR1 and CDR2: SGHAT, FQNNGV. This entry is derived from a study of tumor-infiltrating lymphocytes in oesophageal squamous cell carcinoma. One entry per CDR3 protein, called by TCRdb with MiXCR from the PCR reads. The sample lists 15,000 to 20,000 distinct CDR3 sequences; roughly 40% were seen once. Sequencing input: normal esophageal tissue next to the tumor. The rearrangement links TRBV11-2 to TRBJ2-1; possibly TRBD1 for D (6 bases). The sequence came from a female donor with esophageal squamous cell carcinoma. Here the CDR3 reads CASSLGDRLNEQFF. DNA of the CDR3: TGTGCCAGCAGCTTAGGAGACAGGCTCAATGAGCAGTTCTTC.